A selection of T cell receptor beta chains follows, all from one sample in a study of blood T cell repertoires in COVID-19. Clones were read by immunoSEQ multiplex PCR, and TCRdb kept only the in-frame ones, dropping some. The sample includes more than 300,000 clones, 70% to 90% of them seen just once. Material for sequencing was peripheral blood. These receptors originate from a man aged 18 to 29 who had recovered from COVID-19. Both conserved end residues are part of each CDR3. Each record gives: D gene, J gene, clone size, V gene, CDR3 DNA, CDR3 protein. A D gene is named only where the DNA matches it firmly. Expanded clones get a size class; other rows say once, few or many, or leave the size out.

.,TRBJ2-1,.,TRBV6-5,TGTGCCAGCAAAAGGTTAGCGGAGCGCACCAATGAGCAGTTCTTC,CASKRLAERTNEQFF
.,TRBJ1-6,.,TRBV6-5,TGTGCCAGCAGTTACTCGAATCAGGGGACGAATTCACCCCTCCACTTT,CASSYSNQGTNSPLHF
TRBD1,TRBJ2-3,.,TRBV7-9,TGTGCCAGCAGCTCCAGACAGGGACGCACAGATACGCAGTATTTT,CASSSRQGRTDTQYF
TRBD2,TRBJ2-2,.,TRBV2,TGTGCCAGCAGTGTTCTAGCGGGAGGGGCGAACACCGGGGAGCTGTTTTTT,CASSVLAGGANTGELFF
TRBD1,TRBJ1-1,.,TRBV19,TGTGCCAGTAGGGTTAGACAGGGGGAGACTGAAGCTTTCTTT,CASRVRQGETEAFF
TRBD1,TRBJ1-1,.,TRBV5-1,TGCGCCAGCAGCGGGGGACAGGGGGCGGCTGAAGCTTTCTTT,CASSGGQGAAEAFF
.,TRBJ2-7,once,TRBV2,TGTGCCAGCCGAGTAGCGGAACCTTACGAGCAGTACTTC,CASRVAEPYEQYF
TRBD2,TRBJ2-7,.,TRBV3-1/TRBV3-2,TGTGCCAGCAACTACGGACTAGCCGGCGAGCAGTACTTC,CASNYGLAGEQYF
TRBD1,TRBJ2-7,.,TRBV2,TGTGCCAGCACGGGCGGGACAGGGAGCTACGAGCAGTACTTC,CASTGGTGSYEQYF
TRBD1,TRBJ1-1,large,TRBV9,TGTGCCAGCAGCGTAGGACAGGGGTTCACTGAAGCTTTCTTT,CASSVGQGFTEAFF
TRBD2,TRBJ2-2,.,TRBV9,TGTGCCAGCAGCGTATCGGGGGGGCTGAACACCGGGGAGCTGTTTTTT,CASSVSGGLNTGELFF
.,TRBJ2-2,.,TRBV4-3,TGCGCCAGCAGCCACTCGAGGAACACCGGGGAGCTGTTTTTT,CASSHSRNTGELFF
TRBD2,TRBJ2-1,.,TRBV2,TGTGCCAGCAGTGAAGCCGGCGGGGGGCCCTACAATGAGCAGTTCTTC,CASSEAGGGPYNEQFF
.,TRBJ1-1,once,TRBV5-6,TGTGCCAGCAGCTCCCCAGGGAGGGACACTGAAGCTTTCTTT,CASSSPGRDTEAFF
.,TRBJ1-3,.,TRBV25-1,TGTGCCAGCAGTGAATACGAAGGGGCTGGAAACACCATATATTTT,CASSEYEGAGNTIYF
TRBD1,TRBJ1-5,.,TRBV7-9,TGTGCCAGCAGCCCGACAGGGGGTCAGCCCCAGCATTTT,CASSPTGGQPQHF
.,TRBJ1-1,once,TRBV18,TGTGCCAGCTCACCCTCGACAGGCCTGTTTTCTGTAGCTTTCTTT,CASSPSTGLFSVAFF
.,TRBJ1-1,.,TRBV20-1,TGCAGTGCTAAAGGGGACACTGAAGCTTTCTTT,CSAKGDTEAFF
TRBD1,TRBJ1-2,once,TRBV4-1,TGCGCCAGCAGCCAAACAGGGGGCTATGGCTACACCTTC,CASSQTGGYGYTF
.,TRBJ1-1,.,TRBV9,TGTGCCAGCAGCGACCTCAGGGTAAACACTGAAGCTTTCTTT,CASSDLRVNTEAFF
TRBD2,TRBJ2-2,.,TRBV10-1,TGCGCCAGCAGTCCTAGCGGGACGGACACCGGGGAGCTGTTTTTT,CASSPSGTDTGELFF
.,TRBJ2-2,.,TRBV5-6,TGTGCCAGCAGCCCAAACACACAAACCGGGGAGCTGTTTTTT,CASSPNTQTGELFF
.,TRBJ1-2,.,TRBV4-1,TGCGCCAGCAGCCAAGTAGGGGAGGGATATGGCTACACCTTC,CASSQVGEGYGYTF
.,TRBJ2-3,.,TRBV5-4,TGTGCCAGCAGCTTTGGACTTTCCGGGCGCACAGATACGCAGTATTTT,CASSFGLSGRTDTQYF
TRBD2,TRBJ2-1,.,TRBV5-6,TGTGCCAGCATCGATTCTACCACTAGCGGGAGGGCCGATGAGCAGTTCTTC,CASIDSTTSGRADEQFF
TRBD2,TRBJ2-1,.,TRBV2,TGTGCCAGTCGTCTAGCGGGGGAGAGCTCCTACAATGAGCAGTTCTTC,CASRLAGESSYNEQFF
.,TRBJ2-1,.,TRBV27,TGTGCCAGCGGAACCCTTCAAGGGGCCAACAATGAGCAGTTCTTC,CASGTLQGANNEQFF
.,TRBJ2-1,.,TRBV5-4,TGTGCCAGCAGCTTTTCAGGGGTTGAAAACAATGAGCAGTTCTTC,CASSFSGVENNEQFF
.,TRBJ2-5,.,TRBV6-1,TGTGCCAGCAGTGACCCTGCCGGTGTCCAAGAGACCCAGTACTTC,CASSDPAGVQETQYF
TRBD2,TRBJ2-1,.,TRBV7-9,TGTGCCAGCAGCCCGCCGGGGACTAGCGGGGTTTCCTACAATGAGCAGTTCTTC,CASSPPGTSGVSYNEQFF
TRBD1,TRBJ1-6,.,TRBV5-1,TGCGCCAGCAGCCAAGAACAGGGGGATAATTCACCCCTCCACTTT,CASSQEQGDNSPLHF
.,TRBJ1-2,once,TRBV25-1,TGTGCCAGCAGTCACTCGGGACACCTCTACTATGGCTACACCTTC,CASSHSGHLYYGYTF
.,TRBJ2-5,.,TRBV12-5,TGTGCTAGTGGTTTGCCTCAAGAGACCCAGTACTTC,CASGLPQETQYF
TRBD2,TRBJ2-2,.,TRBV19,TGTGCCAGTAGTATAGGGCTAGCGGGAGTATTGACCGGGGAGCTGTTTTTT,CASSIGLAGVLTGELFF
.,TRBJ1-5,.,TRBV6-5,TGTGCCAGCAGCGTAGGTTCAGGGGGCAATCAGCCCCAGCATTTT,CASSVGSGGNQPQHF
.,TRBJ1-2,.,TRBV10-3,TGTGCCACCGCCCAGGGTGTCGACTATGGCTACACCTTC,CATAQGVDYGYTF
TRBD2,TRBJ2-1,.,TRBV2,TGTGCCATCACTGGGCTAGCGGGGGCCTACAATGAGCAGTTCTTC,CAITGLAGAYNEQFF
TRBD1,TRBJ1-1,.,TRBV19,TGTGCCAGTATCAGTTTGGGACAGCAGAACACTGAAGCTTTCTTT,CASISLGQQNTEAFF